This T cell receptor (beta chain) was documented in a study of T-cell reconstitution after alpha-beta-depleted transplantation in children. Study-wide findings and caveats: T-cell counts and diversity were attributed mostly to newly produced T cells one year after transplant.

The CDR3 contains 16 residues. The germline V and J ends were trimmed by 1 base and 2 bases, with 16 bases remaining between them. Germline CDR1 reads DFQATT; CDR2 reads SNEGSKA (reference sequence). Unique molecular identifiers were built into the TCRbeta library. TCRdb reprocessed the PCR reads with MiXCR, giving one entry per CDR3 protein. The sample lists around 600,000 distinct CDR3 sequences, about 23% occurring once. To note about this clonotype: Antigen specificity is unknown.

The specimen comprised PBMCs, mostly from graft donor cells, sampled 360 days after TCRalphabeta/CD19-depleted stem cell transplant. The receptor was derived from a boy in the first two years of life who had a stem cell transplant for acute myeloid leukemia, so the T cells may come from the graft donor. This chain links TRBV20-1 with TRBJ2-3, with D tentatively TRBD2 (5 bases). CDR3 loop: CSARVDGEGFTDTQYF. The CDR3 nucleotides read TGCAGTGCTAGAGTGGACGGAGAGGGCTTCACAGATACGCAGTATTTT.